This is a list of T cell receptor beta chains from one sample in a study of early T cells in non-severe SARS-CoV-2 infection. TCRdb fed the 5' RACE reads into MiXCR, producing one record per CDR3 protein. The table lists about 80,000 distinct CDR3 sequences, about an eighth of them singletons, with roughly 3.2% in the top ten. The sequencing input was whole blood. These receptors came from an adult who was a healthcare worker with PCR-confirmed SARS-CoV-2 infection or an uninfected control (not recorded which). CDR3s include the opening cysteine and the closing phenylalanine or tryptophan. A D gene is named only where the DNA matches it firmly. Only some rows state a clone size, as once, few, many or a class for expanded clones.

cdr3_aa cdr3_nt j_call clone_size d_call v_call cdr3_length
CAWSGQIVNEKLFF TGTGCCTGGAGTGGACAGATTGTAAATGAAAAACTGTTTTTT TRBJ1-4 few - TRBV30 14
CASSGPYNEQFF TGTGCCAGCAGTGGGCCATACAATGAGCAGTTCTTC TRBJ2-1 - - TRBV28 12
CASSVLAREMRGQETQYF TGTGCCAGCAGTGTACTAGCGCGAGAAATGAGGGGCCAAGAGACCCAGTACTTC TRBJ2-5 - TRBD2 TRBV28 18
CASSQDRPALRTDTQYF TGTGCCAGCAGCCAAGATCGGCCAGCACTCCGGACAGATACGCAGTATTTT TRBJ2-3 - - TRBV3-1 17
CASSTGGRATDTQYF TGTGCCAGCAGTACGGGCGGGAGGGCCACAGATACGCAGTATTTT TRBJ2-3 many TRBD2 TRBV6-2/TRBV6-3 15
CASSPSGVYNEQFF TGTGCCAGCTCACCTTCGGGGGTCTACAATGAGCAGTTCTTC TRBJ2-1 many - TRBV18 14
CASSLTSGSGGEQFF TGTGCCAGCAGCTTGACTAGCGGGAGTGGGGGTGAGCAGTTCTTC TRBJ2-1 few TRBD2 TRBV7-2 15
CASSLDYQGAKNTEAFF TGTGCCAGCAGCTTGGACTACCAGGGCGCAAAGAACACTGAAGCTTTCTTT TRBJ1-1 many - TRBV7-9 17
CSVLVDTQYF TGCAGCGTTCTCGTGGATACGCAGTATTTT TRBJ2-3 few - TRBV29-1 10
CSVEMYNEQFF TGCAGCGTTGAAATGTACAATGAGCAGTTCTTC TRBJ2-1 - - TRBV29-1 11
CASSSLAGAMYEQYF TGCGCCAGCAGCTCGCTAGCGGGAGCGATGTACGAGCAGTACTTC TRBJ2-7 few TRBD2 TRBV5-1 15
CASSESIEGDSGNTIYF TGCGCCAGCAGTGAGTCTATCGAGGGGGACTCTGGAAACACCATATATTTT TRBJ1-3 - - TRBV10-1 17
CASSLRLAGVETQYF TGTGCCAGCAGCTTACGACTAGCGGGAGTAGAGACCCAGTACTTC TRBJ2-5 - TRBD2 TRBV7-2 15
CASSRANTGELFF TGTGCCAGCAGTCGCGCGAACACCGGGGAGCTGTTTTTT TRBJ2-2 many - TRBV7-3 13
CASSAQGAMNTEAFF TGTGCCAGCAGCGCACAGGGGGCCATGAACACTGAAGCTTTCTTT TRBJ1-1 - TRBD1 TRBV7-8 15
CASSPPRTGWDTEAFF TGTGCCAGCTCACCCCCTAGGACAGGGTGGGACACTGAAGCTTTCTTT TRBJ1-1 - TRBD1 TRBV18 16
CASSLGRYNEQFF TGTGCCAGCAGCTTAGGTCGGTACAATGAGCAGTTCTTC TRBJ2-1 many - TRBV7-6 13
CASSLQGATNEKLFF TGTGCCAGCAGTCTTCAGGGGGCAACTAATGAAAAACTGTTTTTT TRBJ1-4 few TRBD1 TRBV28 15
CASSPNGYQPQHF TGTGCCAGCAGCCCGAACGGCTATCAGCCCCAGCATTTT TRBJ1-5 - - TRBV27 13
CASSQEGALANTGELFF TGTGCCAGCAGCCAAGAAGGGGCACTAGCCAACACCGGGGAGCTGTTTTTT TRBJ2-2 - - TRBV4-2 17
CSAKGRTRDYEKLFF TGCAGTGCTAAAGGACGGACGCGAGATTATGAAAAACTGTTTTTT TRBJ1-4 many - TRBV20-1 15
CASSGTGTAEAFF TGTGCCAGCAGCGGGACCGGGACCGCAGAAGCTTTCTTT TRBJ1-1 - - TRBV2 13
CASSHGTGELFF TGTGCCAGCAGCCATGGAACCGGGGAGCTGTTTTTT TRBJ2-2 - - TRBV27 12
CASSRDRVQETQYF TGTGCCAGCAGTCGGGACAGGGTCCAAGAGACCCAGTACTTC TRBJ2-5 once TRBD1 TRBV28 14
CASSGTGYRGYTF TGTGCCAGTAGTGGGACAGGGTATCGCGGCTACACCTTC TRBJ1-2 many TRBD1 TRBV19 13
CSAIRGYEQYF TGCAGTGCTATCCGGGGGTACGAGCAGTACTTC TRBJ2-7 few - TRBV20-1 11
CASSVAGNYNEQFF TGTGCCAGCAGCGTAGCGGGGAACTACAATGAGCAGTTCTTC TRBJ2-1 few - TRBV9 14
CASSQESIYEQYF TGTGCCAGCAGCCAAGAATCGATCTACGAGCAGTACTTC TRBJ2-7 - - TRBV3-1 13
CASSHGGVGADTQYF TGCGCCAGCAGCCACGGCGGGGTGGGCGCAGATACGCAGTATTTT TRBJ2-3 - - TRBV4-1 15
CASSLGTGSTDTQYF TGTGCCAGCAGTCTCGGGACGGGGAGCACAGATACGCAGTATTTT TRBJ2-3 - - TRBV12-3/TRBV12-4 15
CASSRGTGGPDTQYF TGTGCCAGTAGTAGGGGAACAGGAGGGCCAGATACGCAGTATTTT TRBJ2-3 many - TRBV19 15
CASSEYASTDTQYF TGTGCCAGCAGCGAGTATGCTAGCACAGATACGCAGTATTTT TRBJ2-3 - - TRBV7-3 14
CASSFDMTGELFF TGCGCCAGCAGCTTTGACATGACCGGGGAGCTGTTTTTT TRBJ2-2 few - TRBV5-1 13
CSALRAYEQYF TGCAGTGCTCTCAGGGCCTACGAGCAGTACTTC TRBJ2-7 - - TRBV20-1 11
CASSLDRGGNSPLHF TGTGCCAGCTCACTCGACAGGGGTGGAAATTCACCCCTCCACTTT TRBJ1-6 - TRBD1 TRBV18 15
CASSQQTNTEAFF TGTGCCAGCAGCCAACAGACTAACACTGAAGCTTTCTTT TRBJ1-1 many - TRBV14 13
CASSLGGPEDTQYF TGCGCCAGCAGCTTAGGGGGGCCTGAGGATACGCAGTATTTT TRBJ2-3 few - TRBV5-1 14
CASSSESEQFF TGTGCCAGCAGCTCCGAGAGTGAGCAGTTCTTC TRBJ2-1 - - TRBV11-2 11
CASSTGQGNTEAFF TGTGCCAGCAGTACTGGACAGGGGAACACTGAAGCTTTCTTT TRBJ1-1 - TRBD1 TRBV27 14
CASSPRDRGTNEKLFF TGTGCCAGCTCACCCCGGGACAGGGGTACTAATGAAAAACTGTTTTTT TRBJ1-4 few TRBD1 TRBV18 16
CSARDDSEAFF TGCAGTGCTAGAGACGACAGCGAAGCTTTCTTT TRBJ1-1 many - TRBV20-1 11
CASSTGLAGEGEQYF TGTGCCAGCAGCACGGGACTAGCGGGTGAGGGGGAGCAGTACTTC TRBJ2-7 few TRBD2 TRBV7-7 15
CATSRVASGSHEQYF TGTGCCACCAGCAGAGTGGCTAGCGGGAGCCACGAGCAGTACTTC TRBJ2-7 - TRBD2 TRBV15 15
CASSSGATAGLYNEQFF TGTGCCAGTAGCTCCGGGGCAACAGCGGGCTTGTACAATGAGCAGTTCTTC TRBJ2-1 many - TRBV19 17
CASSLRGRNYGYTF TGTGCCAGCAGTTTACGGGGGCGTAACTATGGCTACACCTTC TRBJ1-2 many - TRBV28 14
CASYPSRGYGYTF TGTGCCAGCTACCCGAGTCGAGGCTATGGCTACACCTTC TRBJ1-2 many - TRBV5-4 13
CSVEEIASEQYF TGCAGCGTTGAAGAGATCGCTTCCGAGCAGTACTTC TRBJ2-7 - - TRBV29-1 12
CASSLQTSGSNEQFF TGTGCCAGCAGCTTACAAACTAGCGGGAGTAATGAGCAGTTCTTC TRBJ2-1 - TRBD2 TRBV7-2 15
CASSQPGQGHQPQHF TGTGCCAGCAGCCAACCGGGACAGGGGCATCAGCCCCAGCATTTT TRBJ1-5 - TRBD1 TRBV7-9 15
CASSRQSAMDGYTF TGTGCCAGCAGCCGTCAGTCAGCAATGGATGGCTACACCTTC TRBJ1-2 few - TRBV9 14
CSASLARSSYNEQFF TGCAGTGCTAGTCTAGCGAGGAGCTCCTACAATGAGCAGTTCTTC TRBJ2-1 many - TRBV20-1 15
CASSSTGETQYF TGTGCCAGCTCGTCCACAGGGGAGACCCAGTACTTC TRBJ2-5 few - TRBV18 12
CASGGTEAFF TGTGCCAGCGGAGGCACTGAAGCTTTCTTT TRBJ1-1 - - TRBV28 10
CANSLSGNQETQYF TGTGCCAACAGCTTATCCGGTAACCAAGAGACCCAGTACTTC TRBJ2-5 - - TRBV7-3 14
CSVELRDPYEQYF TGCAGCGTTGAGTTGCGGGACCCCTACGAGCAGTACTTC TRBJ2-7 many - TRBV29-1 13
CSASVSGANVLTF TGCAGTGCTAGTGTCTCTGGGGCCAACGTCCTGACTTTC TRBJ2-6 - - TRBV20-1 13
CATSVTPYNEQFF TGTGCCACCAGTGTAACCCCTTACAATGAGCAGTTCTTC TRBJ2-1 few - TRBV24-1 13
CASTHFAGTGLYEQFF TGTGCCAGCACCCACTTCGCCGGGACAGGGCTTTATGAGCAGTTCTTC TRBJ2-1 - TRBD1 TRBV27 16
CASSYNRAYEQYF TGTGCCAGCAGCTATAACCGCGCTTACGAGCAGTACTTC TRBJ2-7 - - TRBV7-2 13
CASSLGLALYNEQFF TGTGCCAGCAGCTTGGGGCTAGCCCTCTACAATGAGCAGTTCTTC TRBJ2-1 - - TRBV5-6 15